This T cell receptor beta chain is from a study of STAT5B mutations in CD4+ large granular lymphocyte leukemia. In the study overall: When available, cryopreserved cells underwent CD8+ depletion before CD4+ selection.

Only in-frame clones appear in the TCRdb table, and some are missing; sequencing was by immunoSEQ multiplex PCR. Of about 9,600 clones in the sample, roughly 83% were seen once. Recruitment of CD4+ T-LGLL patients was in Padova, Helsinki and Shinshu. Either unselected PBMC or bead-purified CD4+, CD4+CD8+, CD57+ or CD56+ cells were sequenced. This clone appeared a few times. Losses at the gene ends were 6 bases for V and 1 base for J; bases not matched to a gene: 3. Germline CDR1 reads LNHDA; CDR2 reads SQIVND (reference sequence). CDR3 length: 15 amino acids. The sample taken for sequencing was PBMCs. The receptor was isolated from a man aged 55 to 69 with CD4+ T-cell large granular lymphocyte leukemia. The gene calls are TRBV19 and TRBJ2-2; TRBD2 aligns across 9 bases. The CDR3: CASRMTSGNTGELFF. The CDR3 DNA sequence: TGTGCCAGTAGGATGACTAGCGGGAACACCGGGGAGCTGTTTTTT.